Following are 5 T cell receptor beta chains from one sample sequenced in a study of blood T cells in healthy people across ages. Using a J-beta primer mix together with a sample-barcoded 5' primer, a second PCR was run for about 6 to 12 cycles. Via MiXCR, TCRdb re-called the 5' RACE reads, giving one row per CDR3 protein. Of 980,000 or so distinct CDR3 sequences listed, about 48% are singletons. Material for sequencing was blood. The receptors were gathered from a man aged 30-40 years in good health.

This clonotype has only a few counts. The CDR3 is CASSPPVGTSGTDTQYF. CDR3 bases: TGTGCCAGCTCACCACCGGTAGGGACTAGCGGCACAGATACGCAGTATTTT. J is TRBJ2-3 and V is TRBV18, with 10 bases fitting TRBD2. In germline, CDR1 is KGHSH, CDR2 LQKENI. The junction had 4 bases not matched to a gene; V was cut back by 0 bases and J by 1 base. The CDR3 is 17 amino acids.

The chain carries TRBV4-3 and TRBJ1-5; no definite D call. The CDR3 contains 16 residues. Germline V gene sequence: CDR1 LGHNA, CDR2 YSLEER. Deletions cut 0 bases from V and 0 bases from J, with 9 bases between. CDR3 residues: CASSQEGVGSNQPQHF. The CDR3, as DNA: TGCGCCAGCAGCCAAGAAGGAGTCGGTAGCAATCAGCCCCAGCATTTT.

This rearrangement joins TRBV20-1 to TRBJ1-5; no clear D. The V end was cut by 3 bases, the J end by 0 bases, with 6 bases between. This CDR3 is 13 amino acids long. Germline V gene lookup returns CDR1 DFQATT and CDR2 SNEGSKA (reference sequence). The CDR3 sequence: CSARAASNQPQHF. DNA for the CDR3: TGCAGTGCTAGGGCAGCTAGCAATCAGCCCCAGCATTTT.

The chain employs TRBV4-1 and TRBJ2-5; D may be TRBD1 (6 bases). Gene TRBJ2-7 matches the end of the DNA better, so the J call may be wrong. The length of the CDR3 is 15 residues. Germline V gene sequence: CDR1 MGHRA, CDR2 YSYEKL. For the CDR3, the DNA is TGCGCCAGCAGCCAAGCATGGACAGAGGGGTACGAGCAGTACTTC. It translates to CASSQAWTEGYEQYF.

The rearrangement links TRBV4-2 to TRBJ2-7; D is undetermined. V lost 0 bases and J 2 bases, leaving 14 bases between the germline ends. CDR3 size: 16 residues. Per germline, CDR1 LGHNA and CDR2 YNFKEQ. Written as DNA, the CDR3 is TGTGCCAGCAGCCAAGAAGTAACATTGGGAACCTACGAGCAGTACTTC. Its protein is CASSQEVTLGTYEQYF.